Below are 27 T cell receptor beta chains sequenced from a single sample in a study of Ad26.COV2.S vaccination and SARS-CoV-2 variants. Assay: immunoSEQ multiplex PCR; the TCRdb copy retains only in-frame clones and omits some. The table has approximately 420,000 clones, more than 85% seen once. Treatment reported: some 20 received Ad26.COV2.S at low or high dose, single or two shots; roughly 5 received placebo; per-sample allocation not given. The investigators took samples on day 63 after the first vaccine or placebo injection. Sequencing was performed on peripheral blood, taken in a trial of Ad26.COV2.S vaccine versus placebo. Receptors were obtained from a person aged 18-60 years who received the Ad26.COV2.S COVID-19 vaccine or a placebo.

The gene calls are TRBV7-2 and TRBJ1-2; 8 bases align to TRBD1. The germline V gene has CDR1 SGHTA and CDR2 FQGNSA. This CDR3 is 15 amino acids long. Trimming at V came to 5 bases and at J to 5 bases, leaving 10 bases not matched to a gene. CDR3 amino acids: CASSRYRGNVYGYTF. CDR3 bases: TGTGCCAGCAGCCGGTACAGGGGGAATGTATATGGCTACACCTTC.

This clone occurred a few times. The V call is TRBV5-1, the J call TRBJ1-6; D uncertain. V dropped 5 bases and J dropped 7 bases, with 16 bases sitting between them. CDR1 SGHRS and CDR2 YFSETQ come from the germline V gene. There are 15 residues in the CDR3. The CDR3 nucleotides are TGCGCCAGCAGAGCGGAGGAACTATGGAATTCACCCCTCCACTTT. It is translated as CASRAEELWNSPLHF.

V is TRBV4-3 and J is TRBJ1-1; possible D gene TRBD1, 5 bases. V was shortened by 2 bases and J by 5 bases, with 15 bases between the two germline ends. Germline loops: CDR1 LGHNA, CDR2 YSLEER. The CDR3 totals 15 residues. The CDR3 is CASSQNGQGKTEAFF. Written as DNA, the CDR3 is TGCGCCAGCAGCCAAAATGGACAAGGGAAAACTGAAGCTTTCTTT.

This clone has just a few counts. The CDR3 sequence is CASSLSTAQGSQHF. In DNA, the CDR3 is TGCGCCAGCAGCCTGAGCACAGCCCAGGGGTCCCAGCATTTT. The chain recombines TRBV4-1 with TRBJ1-5, with D perhaps matching TRBD1 (6 bases). From germline, CDR1 is MGHRA and CDR2 YSYEKL. V was shortened by 4 bases and J by 11 bases, with 18 bases between the two germline ends. This CDR3 comprises 14 residues.

The chain joins TRBV5-6 to TRBJ2-6; D remains ambiguous. Looked up from germline, CDR1 is SGHDT and CDR2 is YYEEEE. This CDR3 contains 14 residues. Trimming shortened V by 6 bases and J by 2 bases, and 9 bases separated the two germline ends. The DNA of the CDR3 is TGTGCCAGCACCAGCGACCCTGGGGCCAACGTCCTGACTTTC. Protein: CASTSDPGANVLTF.

The V gene is TRBV5-1, the J gene TRBJ1-6; TRBD1 matches 9 bases. The junction had 4 bases not matched to a gene; V was cut back by 0 bases and J by 9 bases. Germline lookup yields CDR1 SGHRS and CDR2 YFSETQ. CDR3 length: 15 residues. DNA of the CDR3: TGCGCCAGCAGCTTGGCAACAGGGGGCTTTTCACCCCTCCACTTT. Its translation is CASSLATGGFSPLHF. The full variable domain, with the rest looked up from reference TRBV5-1 and TRBJ1-6, is KAGVTQTPRYLIKTRGQQVTLSCSPISGHRSVSWYQQTPGQGLQFLFEYFSETQRNKGNFPGRFSGRQFSNSRSEMNVSTLELGDSALYLCASSLATGGFSPLHFGNGTRLTVT.

J is TRBJ1-3 and V is TRBV7-6; D is uncertain. The CDR3 spans 15 residues. With 5 bases removed from V and 4 bases from J, the gap between germline ends came to 15 bases. From germline, CDR1 is SGHVS and CDR2 FNYEAQ. The CDR3 is CASSQRGGQGNTIYF. The CDR3 bases are TGTGCCAGCAGCCAACGGGGAGGGCAGGGAAACACCATATATTTT.

This clone has just a few counts. V is TRBV6-5 and J is TRBJ1-4; the D is unclear. CDR1 and CDR2 from the germline V gene are MNHEY and SVGAGI. Trimming pared 6 bases from V and 5 bases from J, leaving 16 bases between. The CDR3 totals 15 residues. CDR3 in DNA: TGTGCCAGCAGCCCCCTCTCGAGCACGAATGAAAAACTGTTTTTT. It encodes CASSPLSSTNEKLFF.

This clone was recorded once. This chain uses TRBV11-2 with TRBJ2-1; 13 bases map to TRBD2. CDR1 is SGHAT and CDR2 is FQNNGV in the germline V gene. This CDR3 spans 15 amino acids. The V segment lost 9 bases and the J segment 1 base; nucleotides outside the gene matches: 3. The CDR3 nucleotides are TGTGCCAGTCGACTAGCGGGGGGTTCCTACAATGAGCAGTTCTTC. Its protein product is CASRLAGGSYNEQFF.

This chain links TRBV19 with TRBJ2-2, with TRBD2 matching over 11 bases. V lost 4 bases to trimming and J lost 5 bases; unmatched junction nucleotides: 6. Germline values: CDR1 LNHDA, CDR2 SQIVND (reference sequence). The CDR3 is 16 amino acids. CDR3 sequence reads: CASSRIAGGQTGELFF. CDR3 in DNA: TGTGCCAGTAGTAGAATAGCGGGGGGGCAAACCGGGGAGCTGTTTTTT.

The genes are TRBV7-2 and TRBJ2-5, with TRBD2 matching over 9 bases. The CDR3 spans 15 residues. With 4 bases clipped from V and 5 bases from J, the junction kept 8 bases outside the gene matches. Per the germline V gene, CDR1 is SGHTA and CDR2 is FQGNSA. CDR3: CASSSGLASRETQYF. The CDR3 bases are TGTGCCAGCAGCTCGGGACTAGCTTCTCGGGAGACCCAGTACTTC.

This chain links TRBV27 with TRBJ1-1; no reliable D call. V gave up 4 bases and J gave up 0 bases, with 9 bases separating them. The CDR3 consists of 14 residues. Germline assignment: CDR1 MNHEY and CDR2 SMNVEV (reference sequence). DNA for the CDR3: TGTGCCAGCAGTTCTTTAAACGTGAACACTGAAGCTTTCTTT. Translation gives CASSSLNVNTEAFF.

The V and J genes are TRBV7-6 and TRBJ2-3; D not certain. This CDR3 is 15 amino acids long. Between the trimmed V and J ends, which lost 5 bases and 3 bases, there was a span of 15 bases. CDR1 and CDR2 (germline): SGHVS, FNYEAQ. CDR3 sequence reads: CASSELGWSTDTQYF. Written as DNA, the CDR3 is TGTGCCAGCAGCGAGCTGGGTTGGAGTACAGATACGCAGTATTTT. Supplemented by reference TRBV7-6 and TRBJ2-3, the full variable domain reads GAGVSQSPRYKVTKRGQDVALRCDPISGHVSLYWYRQALGQGPEFLTYFNYEAQQDKSGLPNDRFSAERPEGSISTLTIQRTEQRDSAMYRCASSELGWSTDTQYFGPGTRLTVL.

The chain recombines TRBV6-5 with TRBJ1-3, with D perhaps TRBD1 (5 bases). This CDR3 comprises 15 residues. Trimming left V 6 bases short and J 0 bases short, with 12 bases between. CDR1 is MNHEY and CDR2 is SVGAGI in the germline V gene. The CDR3 DNA is TGTGCCAGCAGACTAGACACAGGCTCTGGAAACACCATATATTTT. It codes for CASRLDTGSGNTIYF.

The J gene is TRBJ1-1, the V gene TRBV19, with a weak D call TRBD1 (5 bases). Trimming left V 6 bases short and J 1 base short, with 6 bases between. The CDR3 spans 12 residues. The germline V gene has CDR1 LNHDA and CDR2 SQIVND (reference sequence). CDR3 region: CASSQGNTEAFF. In nucleotides, the CDR3 is TGTGCCAGTAGCCAGGGGAACACTGAAGCTTTCTTT.

The V and J genes are TRBV2 and TRBJ2-1; TRBD2 matches 10 bases. CDR1 SNHLY and CDR2 FYNNEI come from the germline V gene. This CDR3 spans 15 amino acids. Trimming removed 1 base from V and 16 bases from J; junction bases left unmatched: 13. The CDR3 sequence: CASSEGPAGGSSNFF. CDR3 DNA sequence: TGTGCCAGCAGTGAAGGCCCAGCGGGGGGGAGTAGTAATTTCTTC.

V is TRBV6-5 and J is TRBJ2-7; 7 nucleotides align to TRBD1. With V trimmed by 6 bases and J by 4 bases, 6 bases remained unmatched. Per the germline V gene, CDR1 is MNHEY and CDR2 is SVGAGI. The CDR3 sequence is 13 residues long. CDR3 sequence reads: CASSPGQVYEQYF. The CDR3 DNA sequence: TGTGCCAGCAGCCCCGGACAGGTATACGAGCAGTACTTC.

The V and J genes are TRBV5-1 and TRBJ2-5, with D perhaps TRBD1 (6 bases). CDR3 length: 16 residues. Trimming took off 0 bases at V and 1 base at J, with 13 bases between the two ends. Germline V gene lookup returns CDR1 SGHRS and CDR2 YFSETQ. In DNA, the CDR3 is TGCGCCAGCAGCTTGGCAGGGGTGGGGTTCCAAGAGACCCAGTACTTC. Protein: CASSLAGVGFQETQYF.

CDR3 sequence (DNA): TGTGCCAGCTCACCCCCGGGACAGGGTTTGTATTTT. It encodes CASSPPGQGLYF. V is TRBV18 and J is TRBJ2-3, with 9 bases fitting TRBD1. This CDR3 region has 12 residues. J lost 14 bases, V lost 3 bases, and 6 bases had no gene match. CDR1 is KGHSH, CDR2 LQKENI, per germline.

The genes are TRBV9 and TRBJ2-5; the match to TRBD2 covers 9 bases. CDR3 length: 15 residues. V was clipped by 4 bases and J by 4 bases; unmatched bases: 8. Germline values: CDR1 SGDLS, CDR2 YYNGEE. CDR3 sequence reads: CASSPQRGVGETQYF. The DNA of the CDR3 is TGTGCCAGCAGCCCTCAGCGGGGGGTCGGAGAGACCCAGTACTTC.

The chain combines TRBV19 with TRBJ2-5; 9 bases map to TRBD1. The CDR3 covers 14 residues. CDR1 and CDR2 from the germline V gene are LNHDA and SQIVND (reference sequence). V gave up 6 bases and J gave up 5 bases; unmatched junction bases: 7. CDR3 coding DNA: TGTGCCAGTAGGGGACAGGGTGTAGTCGAGACCCAGTACTTC. It encodes CASRGQGVVETQYF.

The V and J genes are TRBV4-3 and TRBJ1-2; D is unresolved. This CDR3 is 15 amino acids long. Trimming removed 0 bases from V and 2 bases from J, with 10 bases in between. The germline V gene has CDR1 LGHNA and CDR2 YSLEER. In DNA form, the CDR3 reads TGCGCCAGCAGCCAAGAGACACCTGGGAACTATGGCTACACCTTC. This codes for CASSQETPGNYGYTF.

CDR3 bases: TGTGCCAGCAGGTCGGGACAGGTTACTTCTCAAGCTTTCTTT. Translating gives CASRSGQVTSQAFF. V gene TRBV27 combines with J gene TRBJ1-1, with TRBD1 matching 8 bases. Looked up from germline, CDR1 is MNHEY and CDR2 is SMNVEV (reference sequence). Trimming took 6 bases from V and 9 from J; bases not matched to a gene: 12. The CDR3 sequence is 14 residues long.

The V and J genes are TRBV7-9 and TRBJ1-1, with 10 bases fitting TRBD1. Germline CDR1 SEHNR, CDR2 FQNEAQ (reference sequence). The CDR3 length is 14 residues. J lost 6 bases, V lost 5 bases, and 6 bases had no gene match. CDR3 residues: CASSPGQGIAEAFF. The CDR3 DNA follows: TGTGCCAGCAGCCCGGGACAGGGGATCGCTGAAGCTTTCTTT.

The chain employs TRBV7-9 and TRBJ1-2; a weak D match, TRBD1 (5 bases). The CDR3 has 16 amino acids. CDR1 SEHNR and CDR2 FQNEAQ come from the germline V gene (reference sequence). Between the trimmed V and J ends, which lost 5 bases and 4 bases, there was a span of 20 bases. The CDR3 spells CASSGGKEGPAYGYTF. The CDR3 DNA follows: TGTGCCAGCAGCGGCGGCAAGGAGGGACCCGCCTATGGCTACACCTTC.

The chain joins TRBV13 to TRBJ1-4; 7 bases agree with TRBD1. The CDR3 extends over 14 amino acids. Trimming at V came to 5 bases and at J to 7 bases, leaving 7 bases not matched to a gene. The germline CDR1 and CDR2 sequences are PRHDT and FYEKMQ (reference sequence). This chain's CDR3 is CASSRRTGGEKLFF. For the CDR3, the DNA is TGTGCCAGCAGCCGGAGGACAGGAGGTGAAAAACTGTTTTTT.

This chain joins TRBV4-3 and TRBJ2-7, with TRBD1 matching over 10 bases. With V trimmed by 4 bases and J by 1 base, 10 bases remained unmatched. Looked up from germline, CDR1 is LGHNA and CDR2 is YSLEER. This CDR3 spans 17 amino acids. The CDR3 here is CASSRHLWGQGSYEQYF. The CDR3 nucleotides read TGCGCCAGCAGCCGACACCTTTGGGGACAGGGGTCCTACGAGCAGTACTTC.